Here is one TCR beta chain with its context. Antigen unknown. The PCR was carried out with 60 Vbeta primers and 13 Jbeta primers. Assay used: immunoSEQ multiplex PCR; TCRdb lists only in-frame clones, some missing. The data hold some 97,000 clones, with around 83% observed a single time. These data come from a study of cytomegalovirus exposure and HLA in healthy donors. Study in general: Unique TCR beta sequences numbering approximately 120 million came from 150 million to 200 million T cells in an earlier analysis. General study points: Later analysis revealed greater clonal expansion in HLA-associated TCR beta chains than in equally common others. The study recorded about 150 TCR beta chains that were cytomegalovirus-associated.

V dropped 1 base and J dropped 4; count of bases not matched to a gene: 6. This CDR3 has 15 residues. Germline loops: CDR1 SGHVS, CDR2 FNYEAQ. The sequencing input was PBMCs. The gene calls are TRBV7-6 and TRBJ2-5; 7 bases are shared with TRBD1. The TCR was taken from a woman under 30 in good health and CMV-seronegative. The CDR3 DNA reads as TGTGCCAGCAGCTTAGGACAGGGTGTAGGAGAGACCCAGTACTTC. It is translated as CASSLGQGVGETQYF.